Detailed here is one T cell receptor (beta chain). What it binds is unknown. This sample stems from a study of cytomegalovirus exposure and HLA in healthy donors. Study observations and caveats: Immune exposure data for these donors was limited to CMV serostatus. Within a later analysis, the majority of CMV-associated TCR beta chains appeared HLA-restricted. Trimming of TCR beta V- and J-genes showed a link, identified in a later analysis, to a missense DCLRE1C variant. In a later analysis, donors in an Asian-associated ancestry cluster reportedly had fewer N-insertions in productive TCRs than the cohort mean.

Germline V gives CDR1 SGHAT, CDR2 FQDESV (reference sequence). The CDR3 is made up of 14 amino acids. The trim removed 7 bases at V and 4 bases at J, leaving 7 bases unmatched. The PCR was carried out with 60 Vbeta primers and 13 Jbeta primers. Sequencing used immunoSEQ multiplex PCR; TCRdb keeps in-frame clones, though not all of them. The sample holds 150,000 to 200,000 clones; around 75% are singletons and the top ten take under 7%. The specimen sequenced was PBMCs. This TCR was sampled from a woman aged 30 to 39 in good health and CMV-seropositive. The chain is built from TRBV11-1 and TRBJ2-1, with 7 bases identical to TRBD1. CDR3 in DNA: TGTGCCAGCACCAATCTGGACAGGTACAATGAGCAGTTCTTC. This codes for CASTNLDRYNEQFF.